These 24 T cell receptor beta chains originate from one sample sequenced in a study of blood T cell repertoires in COVID-19. Only in-frame clones appear in the TCRdb table, and some are missing; sequencing was by immunoSEQ multiplex PCR. The sample contains around 80,000 clones, 60% to 75% of which appear only once. Input material: peripheral blood. The receptors here all came from a man aged 50 to 59 with active or convalescent COVID-19.

The chain uses TRBV7-3 and TRBJ1-2; D gene ambiguous. CDR3 length equals 13 residues. V lost 3 bases to trimming and J lost 4 bases, with 9 bases between them. Germline CDR1 reads SGHTA; CDR2 reads FQGTGA. The CDR3 here is CASSFTASYGYTF. The DNA for the CDR3 is TGTGCCAGCAGCTTTACAGCAAGCTATGGCTACACCTTC.

This chain uses TRBV30 with TRBJ2-1; 7 bases line up with TRBD2. The germline CDR1 and CDR2 sequences are GTSNPN and SVGIG (reference sequence). V shed 3 bases and J 6 bases; nucleotides not matched to a gene: 20. The length of the CDR3 is 18 residues. DNA for the CDR3: TGTGCCTGGAGGCCCCCGGGAGCGGGAAGGGGTGGGCGCAATGAGCAGTTCTTC. This gives the protein CAWRPPGAGRGGRNEQFF.

V is TRBV5-1 and J is TRBJ2-3; tentative D call: TRBD1 (6 bases). CDR3 length: 16 residues. V lost 0 bases to trimming and J lost 6 bases, with 17 bases between them. CDR1 SGHRS and CDR2 YFSETQ come from the germline V gene. The CDR3 coding sequence is TGCGCCAGCAGCTTGGATGGGGACACCCGTGGGGATACGCAGTATTTT. Residues: CASSLDGDTRGDTQYF. Using reference TRBV5-1 and TRBJ2-3 for the parts outside the CDR3, the full variable domain is KAGVTQTPRYLIKTRGQQVTLSCSPISGHRSVSWYQQTPGQGLQFLFEYFSETQRNKGNFPGRFSGRQFSNSRSEMNVSTLELGDSALYLCASSLDGDTRGDTQYFGPGTRLTVL.

V and J are TRBV30 and TRBJ1-5; 8 bases are a match to TRBD1. The CDR3 consists of 16 residues. V shed 0 bases, J shed 6 bases, and the junction held 10 bases outside the gene matches. Looked up from germline, CDR1 is GTSNPN and CDR2 is SVGIG (reference sequence). The CDR3 DNA follows: TGTGCCTGGAGTGTCTCTCCAGGGGGCATAGGTCAGCCCCAGCATTTT. Its translation is CAWSVSPGGIGQPQHF.

The rearrangement joins TRBV11-3 to TRBJ2-2; 9 nucleotides agree with TRBD2. This CDR3 has 15 amino acids. CDR1 and CDR2 from the germline V gene are SGHNT and YENEEA. Trimming at V came to 1 base and at J to 3 bases, leaving 0 bases not matched to a gene. This CDR3 is CASSLGTSDTGELFF. The CDR3 nucleotides are TGTGCCAGCAGCTTAGGGACTAGCGACACCGGGGAGCTGTTTTTT.

V is TRBV12-3 or TRBV12-4 and J is TRBJ1-1; no definite D call. The CDR3 extends over 12 amino acids. The V and J ends lost 2 bases and 5 bases respectively, with 6 bases between them. The DNA for the CDR3 is TGTGCCAGCAGTTTAAGGCGGACTGAAGCTTTCTTT. Amino acid sequence: CASSLRRTEAFF.

This clone was detected a few times. The V call is TRBV25-1, the J call TRBJ1-5; no reliable D call. Germline assignment: CDR1 MGHDK and CDR2 SYGVNS. The CDR3 is 14 residues long. The V end was cut by 2 bases, the J end by 2 bases, with 7 bases between. CDR3 bases: TGTGCCAGCAGTGAAGCCGGTCGCAATCAGCCCCAGCATTTT. Translation gives CASSEAGRNQPQHF.

This clone was seen more than once but under ten times. The rearrangement joins TRBV5-1 to TRBJ1-3; 7 bases line up with TRBD1. V was clipped by 5 bases and J by 0 bases; unmatched bases: 2. The CDR3 consists of 14 residues. CDR1 is SGHRS, CDR2 YFSETQ, per germline. The CDR3 coding sequence is TGCGCCAGCAGGACAGGGACCTCTGGAAACACCATATATTTT. Protein product: CASRTGTSGNTIYF.

The rearrangement links TRBV18 to TRBJ2-2, with 7 bases aligning to TRBD1. Germline V gene lookup returns CDR1 KGHSH and CDR2 LQKENI. V shed 0 bases and J 7 bases; nucleotides not matched to a gene: 5. The CDR3 covers 15 residues. CDR3 loop: CASSPPGGVDGELFF. In nucleotides, the CDR3 is TGTGCCAGCTCACCACCAGGGGGCGTAGACGGGGAGCTGTTTTTT. Together with reference TRBV18 and TRBJ2-2, the CDR3 gives the full variable domain: NAGVMQNPRHLVRRRGQEARLRCSPMKGHSHVYWYRQLPEEGLKFMVYLQKENIIDESGMPKERFSAEFPKEGPSILRIQQVVRGDSAAYFCASSPPGGVDGELFFGEGSRLTVL.

Many counts were recorded for this clone. This rearrangement joins TRBV18 to TRBJ1-1, with D possibly being TRBD1 (5 bases). Trimming took off 3 bases at V and 3 bases at J, with 8 bases between the two ends. Per the germline V gene, CDR1 is KGHSH and CDR2 is LQKENI. The CDR3 is 13 residues long. The CDR3 sequence: CASSPAGDTEAFF. In DNA, the CDR3 is TGTGCCAGCTCACCCGCGGGGGACACTGAAGCTTTCTTT.

The rearrangement uses TRBV11-2 and TRBJ1-1, with D unclear. The CDR3 consists of 13 residues. The germline V gene has CDR1 SGHAT and CDR2 FQNNGV. V lost 0 bases and J 11 bases, leaving 13 bases between the germline ends. The CDR3 DNA reads as TGTGCCAGCAGCTTAGACTCCACCCTGCAGGCTTTCTTT. Translating it yields CASSLDSTLQAFF. The variable domain in full, completed from reference TRBV11-2 and TRBJ1-1, reads EAGVAQSPRYKIIEKRQSVAFWCNPISGHATLYWYQQILGQGPKLLIQFQNNGVVDDSQLPKDRFSAERLKGVDSTLKIQPAKLEDSAVYLCASSLDSTLQAFFGQGTRLTVV.

The J gene is TRBJ2-7, the V gene TRBV18; 11 bases match TRBD2. This CDR3 spans 15 amino acids. The ends lost 3 bases at V and 2 bases at J; junction bases unmatched: 3. Per germline, CDR1 KGHSH and CDR2 LQKENI. This CDR3 reads CASSPGTSGAYEQYF. DNA of the CDR3: TGTGCCAGCTCACCCGGGACTAGCGGCGCCTACGAGCAGTACTTC.

A note on this clone: The sample contains more than one DNA sequence encoding this CDR3. This rearrangement joins TRBV19 to TRBJ1-2, with D tentatively TRBD1 (6 bases). This CDR3 is 17 amino acids long. From germline, CDR1 is LNHDA and CDR2 SQIVND (reference sequence). The germline V and J ends were trimmed by 6 bases and 8 bases, with 28 bases remaining between them. The CDR3 loop is CASSRRGVGEGRGGYTF. CDR3 in DNA: TGTGCCAGTAGCCGGAGGGGGGTAGGGGAGGGGCGCGGCGGCTACACCTTC.

This chain links TRBV29-1 with TRBJ2-2, with D possibly TRBD1 on 5 matching bases. The length of the CDR3 is 13 residues. Between the trimmed V and J ends, which lost 5 bases and 1 base, there was a span of 8 bases. Germline V gives CDR1 SQVTM, CDR2 ANQGSEA. As DNA, the CDR3 is TGCAGCGTTTCCAGGGAGAACACCGGGGAGCTGTTTTTT. Protein sequence: CSVSRENTGELFF.

The rearrangement uses TRBV25-1 and TRBJ2-7; 9 bases are shared with TRBD1. Germline V gene lookup returns CDR1 MGHDK and CDR2 SYGVNS. CDR3 length: 14 amino acids. Trimming removed 3 bases from V and 6 bases from J; junction bases left unmatched: 6. The CDR3 region has the DNA TGTGCCAGCAGTGATGAGGGACAGGGAGGCGAGCAGTACTTC. Its translation is CASSDEGQGGEQYF.

The chain joins TRBV29-1 to TRBJ1-1; a weak D match, TRBD1 (6 bases). V shed 4 bases and J shed 5 bases, with 29 bases lying between them. The germline V gene has CDR1 SQVTM and CDR2 ANQGSEA. The CDR3 extends over 18 amino acids. In DNA form, the CDR3 reads TGCAGCGTTGCTCGGAGCCGGTCGTCGGGGACAAGCCTGACTGAAGCTTTCTTT. Amino acid sequence: CSVARSRSSGTSLTEAFF.

This clone was detected a few times. The chain carries TRBV10-1 and TRBJ2-7; TRBD2 matches at 10 bases. CDR1 WNHNN and CDR2 SYGVQD come from the germline V gene (reference sequence). The CDR3 has 14 residues. Unmatched junction bases numbered 3, after V lost 4 bases and J lost 3 bases. CDR3 sequence reads: CASSVLAGDYEQYF. CDR3 nucleotide sequence: TGCGCCAGCAGTGTCCTAGCGGGGGACTACGAGCAGTACTTC.

This clone came up a few times. The rearrangement links TRBV3-1 (or the pseudogene TRBV3-2) to TRBJ1-3; D possibly corresponds to TRBD1 (5 bases). V lost 0 bases, J lost 3 bases, and 9 bases lay in between. Germline lookup yields CDR1 LGHDT and CDR2 YNNKEL (reference sequence). The CDR3 is made up of 15 amino acids. CDR3 nucleotide sequence: TGTGCCAGCAGCCAAGAAGGGGCAGGTGGAAACACCATATATTTT. This translates into CASSQEGAGGNTIYF.

The V call is TRBV4-2, the J call TRBJ2-7, with TRBD2 identical over 9 bases. The trim removed 0 bases at V and 4 bases at J, leaving 7 bases unmatched. Germline V gene sequence: CDR1 LGHNA, CDR2 YNFKEQ. The CDR3 spans 16 residues. Here the CDR3 reads CASSQDRGGGAYEQYF. The CDR3 nucleotides are TGTGCCAGCAGCCAAGATAGGGGCGGGGGGGCGTACGAGCAGTACTTC.

The chain uses TRBV5-6 and TRBJ1-3, with unresolved D. The V and J ends lost 4 bases and 0 bases respectively, with 17 bases between them. The length of the CDR3 is 17 residues. Germline lookup yields CDR1 SGHDT and CDR2 YYEEEE. The CDR3 coding sequence is TGTGCCAGCAGCCGAGGGTCCCGGCGGCACTCTGGAAACACCATATATTTT. It codes for CASSRGSRRHSGNTIYF.

This clone occurred a few times. The junction departs from germline at one end; a sequencing error may be responsible. This chain connects TRBV7-7 to TRBJ1-2, with D perhaps matching TRBD1 (5 bases). This CDR3 contains 17 residues. The germline CDR1 and CDR2 sequences are SSHAT and FNYEAQ (reference sequence). CDR3 coding DNA: TGTGCTAGCAGCCCCATGCCGCGGGGGGGAGTTAACTATGGCTACACCTTC. This codes for CASSPMPRGGVNYGYTF.

This sequence joins TRBV5-1 and TRBJ1-5; a possible D gene is TRBD1 (6 bases). CDR3 length: 14 amino acids. In germline, CDR1 is SGHRS, CDR2 YFSETQ. Deletions cut 4 bases from V and 5 bases from J, with 13 bases between. The CDR3 protein is CASSPGTKDQPQHF. The CDR3, as DNA: TGCGCCAGCAGCCCGGGGACAAAGGATCAGCCCCAGCATTTT. Drawing the rest from reference TRBV5-1 and TRBJ1-5, the complete variable domain is KAGVTQTPRYLIKTRGQQVTLSCSPISGHRSVSWYQQTPGQGLQFLFEYFSETQRNKGNFPGRFSGRQFSNSRSEMNVSTLELGDSALYLCASSPGTKDQPQHFGDGTRLSIL.

The V gene is TRBV7-2, the J gene TRBJ2-5; 11 bases fit TRBD2. Losses at the gene ends were 5 bases for V and 1 base for J; bases not matched to a gene: 6. Germline V lookup: CDR1 SGHTA, CDR2 FQGNSA. This CDR3 is built from 16 residues. CDR3 residues: CASSPRLAGFQETQYF. The DNA for the CDR3 is TGTGCCAGCAGCCCGAGACTAGCGGGGTTCCAAGAGACCCAGTACTTC.

The genes are TRBV18 and TRBJ1-1, with 7 positions matching TRBD1. The CDR3 contains 14 residues. Germline loops: CDR1 KGHSH, CDR2 LQKENI. Trimming at V came to 4 bases and at J to 0 bases, leaving 2 bases not matched to a gene. DNA for the CDR3: TGTGCCAGCTCACTCGACAGGGTGAACACTGAAGCTTTCTTT. Protein product: CASSLDRVNTEAFF.